Here is one T cell receptor (beta chain) with its context. Clones were read by immunoSEQ multiplex PCR, and TCRdb kept only the in-frame ones, dropping some. The sample includes roughly 220,000 clones, over 80% of them seen just once. The source of the sample is a study of blood T cell repertoires in COVID-19. Background on the study: Sources were T cells, B-cell-depleted T cells, or PBMCs; the material itself was cDNA or gDNA.

CDR3 size: 16 residues. V was shortened by 2 bases and J by 2 bases, with 16 bases between the two germline ends. Germline assignment: CDR1 GTSNPN and CDR2 SVGIG (reference sequence). Two negative PCRs, clearance, or symptom resolution were required of recovered Cohort 3 donors. Sequencing was performed on PBMCs or T cells enriched from blood (not recorded which). The chain recombines TRBV30 with TRBJ2-1; D not certain. The receptor comes from a middle-aged woman who had recovered from COVID-19. The CDR3 nucleotides are TGTGCCTGGAGTCCCTACGGAGAATCGCCCTACAATGAGCAGTTCTTC. Translating it yields CAWSPYGESPYNEQFF.